The present TCR beta chain was sequenced within a study of T-cell reconstitution after alpha-beta-depleted transplantation in children. Preparing the TCRbeta library involved the use of unique molecular identifiers. TCRdb recomputed calls from the PCR reads with MiXCR, one row per CDR3 protein. Among 210,000 or so distinct CDR3 sequences listed, roughly a tenth were seen once. The source of this sequence is a human donor who donated a stem cell graft to a child with acute lymphoblastic leukemia. Sequencing used PBMCs from the stem cell graft donor, obtained from the stem cell graft.

In DNA form, the CDR3 reads TGTGCCATCAGTGAGGGGCCCGACTACGAGCAGTACTTC. It is translated as CAISEGPDYEQYF. The V call is TRBV10-3, the J call TRBJ2-7; no reliable D call. There are 13 residues in the CDR3. Germline V gives CDR1 ENHRY, CDR2 SYGVKD. The germline V and J ends were trimmed by 2 bases and 3 bases, with 8 bases remaining between them.